This TCR beta chain was captured in a study of cytomegalovirus exposure and HLA in healthy donors. Background on the study: Unique TCRs from HLA-typed donors, 70 million to 85 million of them, were held in an early data release. Study results and caveats: In a later analysis, TCR beta V- and J-gene trimming was associated with a missense DCLRE1C variant. It was only CMV serostatus that was available as immune exposure information. The listing of 150 to 200 TCR beta chains classed them as cytomegalovirus-associated.

PCR primers comprised 60 Vbeta and 13 Jbeta primers. The method was immunoSEQ multiplex PCR; TCRdb's version includes in-frame clones alone and lacks a portion of them. The table records about 140,000 clones, about four fifths of them present only once. This clone has only a few counts. No antigen is known for it. This TCR derives from a male donor in good health and CMV-seropositive. Sample: PBMCs.

The chain's CDR3 is CASSLGLAGVNEQFF. CDR3 nucleotides: TGTGCCAGCAGCTTGGGACTAGCGGGAGTTAATGAGCAGTTCTTC. The chain has TRBV5-4 and TRBJ2-1; 12 bases align to TRBD2. CDR1 SGHNT and CDR2 YYREEE come from the germline V gene (reference sequence). The trim removed 0 bases at V and 7 bases at J, leaving 2 bases unmatched. The CDR3 is made up of 15 amino acids.